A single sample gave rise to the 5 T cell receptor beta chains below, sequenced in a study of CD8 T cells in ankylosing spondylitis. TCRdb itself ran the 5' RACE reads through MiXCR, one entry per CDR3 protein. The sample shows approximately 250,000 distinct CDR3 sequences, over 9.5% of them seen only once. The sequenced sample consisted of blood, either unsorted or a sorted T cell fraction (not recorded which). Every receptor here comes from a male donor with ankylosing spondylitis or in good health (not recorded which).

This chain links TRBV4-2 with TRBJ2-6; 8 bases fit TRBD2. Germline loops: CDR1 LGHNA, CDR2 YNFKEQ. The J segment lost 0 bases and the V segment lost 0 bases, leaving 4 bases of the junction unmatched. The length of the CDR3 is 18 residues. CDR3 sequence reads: CASSQDGLAGSGANVLTF. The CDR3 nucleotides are TGTGCCAGCAGCCAAGACGGACTAGCAGGCTCTGGGGCCAACGTCCTGACTTTC.

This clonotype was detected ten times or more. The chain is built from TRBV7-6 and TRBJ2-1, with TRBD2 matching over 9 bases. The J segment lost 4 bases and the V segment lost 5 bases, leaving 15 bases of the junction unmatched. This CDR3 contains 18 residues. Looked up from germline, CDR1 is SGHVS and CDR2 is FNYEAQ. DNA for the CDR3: TGTGCCAGCAGCCTTAGTAGGCGGGAGGGCCGTTTTTACAATGAGCAGTTCTTC. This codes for CASSLSRREGRFYNEQFF.

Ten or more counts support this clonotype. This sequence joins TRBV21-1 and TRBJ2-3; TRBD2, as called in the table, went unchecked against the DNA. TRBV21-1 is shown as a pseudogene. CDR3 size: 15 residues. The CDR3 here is CASSIRDQLTDTQYF. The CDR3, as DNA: TGTGCCAGCAGCATCCGGGACCAGCTGACAGATACGCAGTATTTT.

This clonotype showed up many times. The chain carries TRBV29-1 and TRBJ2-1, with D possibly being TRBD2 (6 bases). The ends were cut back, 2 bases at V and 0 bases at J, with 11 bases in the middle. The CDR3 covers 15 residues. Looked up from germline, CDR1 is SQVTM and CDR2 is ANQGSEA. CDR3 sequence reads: CSVEYGSLSYNEQFF. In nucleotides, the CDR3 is TGCAGCGTTGAATACGGGAGTCTCTCCTACAATGAGCAGTTCTTC.

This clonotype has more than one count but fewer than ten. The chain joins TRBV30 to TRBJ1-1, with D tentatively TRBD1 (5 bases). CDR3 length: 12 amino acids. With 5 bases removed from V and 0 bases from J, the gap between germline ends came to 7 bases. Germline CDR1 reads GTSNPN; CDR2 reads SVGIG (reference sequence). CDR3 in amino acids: CAWDRMNTEAFF. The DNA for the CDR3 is TGTGCCTGGGACAGAATGAACACTGAAGCTTTCTTT.